The following is a TCR beta chain sequence with its context. The sample belongs to a study of blood T cell repertoires in COVID-19. Overall study context: PBMCs, B-cell-depleted T cells, or T cells provided the cDNA or gDNA that made up the material.

This CDR3 contains 16 residues. V trimming: 0 bases; J trimming: 8 bases; junction bases outside the gene matches: 10. The germline V gene encodes CDR1 MGHRA and CDR2 YSYEKL. Authors' methods: Counts of nucleated cells, estimated from reference gene primer amplification, were obtained. Sequenced by immunoSEQ multiplex PCR; TCRdb stores in-frame clones only, minus some. That table is the source of V, J and clone size, and D and trimming were worked out from the DNA. The sample yields under 300,000 clones, 84% seen once. Those who participated ranged in age from roughly 18 to 90 years and resided in some 24 US areas. The recovered donors of Cohort 3 showed two negative PCRs, clearance, or symptom resolution.

The sequence was collected from a middle-aged man who had recovered from COVID-19. The sequenced sample consisted of PBMCs or T cells enriched from blood (not recorded which). The genes are TRBV4-1 and TRBJ1-5, with TRBD1 identical over 7 bases. CDR3 sequence (DNA): TGCGCCAGCAGCCAAGATGAGGGGGCCGGGTGGAAGCCCCAGCATTTT. It translates to CASSQDEGAGWKPQHF.